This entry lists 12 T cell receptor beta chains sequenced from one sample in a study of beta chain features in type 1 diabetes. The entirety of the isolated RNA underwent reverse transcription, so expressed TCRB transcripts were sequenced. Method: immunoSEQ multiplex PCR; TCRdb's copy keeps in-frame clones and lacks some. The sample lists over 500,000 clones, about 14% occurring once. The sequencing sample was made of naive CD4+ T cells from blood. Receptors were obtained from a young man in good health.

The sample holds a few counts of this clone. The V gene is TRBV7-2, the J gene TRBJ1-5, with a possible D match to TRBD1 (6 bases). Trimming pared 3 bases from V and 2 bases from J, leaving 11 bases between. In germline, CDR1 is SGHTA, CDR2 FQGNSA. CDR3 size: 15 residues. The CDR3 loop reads CASSLRQAGNQPQHF. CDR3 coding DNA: TGTGCCAGCAGCTTGCGACAGGCGGGCAATCAGCCCCAGCATTTT.

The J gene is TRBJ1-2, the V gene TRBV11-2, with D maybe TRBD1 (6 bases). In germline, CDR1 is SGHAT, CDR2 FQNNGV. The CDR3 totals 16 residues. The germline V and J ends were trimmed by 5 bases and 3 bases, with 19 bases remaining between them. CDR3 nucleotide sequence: TGTGCCAGCAGCAGGGGGACGGCGGAACCATACTATGGCTACACCTTC. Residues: CASSRGTAEPYYGYTF.

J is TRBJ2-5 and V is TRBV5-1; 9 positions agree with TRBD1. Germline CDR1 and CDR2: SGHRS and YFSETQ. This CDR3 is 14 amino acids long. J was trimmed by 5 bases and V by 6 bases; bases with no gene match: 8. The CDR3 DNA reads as TGCGCCAGCACGAATGGACAGGGGTTCGAGACCCAGTACTTC. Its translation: CASTNGQGFETQYF.

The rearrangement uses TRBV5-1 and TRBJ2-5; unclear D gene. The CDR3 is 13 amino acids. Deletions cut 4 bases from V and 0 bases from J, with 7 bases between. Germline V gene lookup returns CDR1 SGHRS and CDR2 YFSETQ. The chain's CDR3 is CASSLSHQETQYF. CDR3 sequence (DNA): TGCGCCAGCAGCCTGTCCCACCAAGAGACCCAGTACTTC.

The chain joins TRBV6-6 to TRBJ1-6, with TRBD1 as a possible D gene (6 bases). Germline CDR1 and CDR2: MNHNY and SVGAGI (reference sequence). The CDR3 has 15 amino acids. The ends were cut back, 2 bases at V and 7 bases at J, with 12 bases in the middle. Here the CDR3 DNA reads TGTGCCAGCAGTTACCCAGGACAGAGGAATTCACCCCTCCACTTT. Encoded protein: CASSYPGQRNSPLHF.

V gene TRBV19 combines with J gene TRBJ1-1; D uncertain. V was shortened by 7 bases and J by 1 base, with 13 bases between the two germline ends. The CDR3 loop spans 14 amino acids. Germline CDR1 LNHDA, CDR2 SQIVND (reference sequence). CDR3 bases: TGTGCCAGTAACCTCCTCGGACCGAACACTGAAGCTTTCTTT. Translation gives CASNLLGPNTEAFF.

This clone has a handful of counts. In DNA, the CDR3 is TGCGCCAGCAGCCAAGGAAGTTCCTACGAGCAGTACTTC. Protein: CASSQGSSYEQYF. The V call is TRBV4-1, the J call TRBJ2-7; D not certain. The CDR3 spans 13 residues. Germline-derived CDR1 and CDR2 are MGHRA and YSYEKL. The V end lost 1 base, the J end lost 1 base, and 5 bases lay between the germline ends.

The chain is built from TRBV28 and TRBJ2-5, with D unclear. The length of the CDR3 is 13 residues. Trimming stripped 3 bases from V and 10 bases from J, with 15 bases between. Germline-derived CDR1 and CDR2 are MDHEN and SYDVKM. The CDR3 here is CASSLGTRPFQYF. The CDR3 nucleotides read TGTGCCAGCAGTTTGGGAACCCGCCCTTTCCAGTACTTC.

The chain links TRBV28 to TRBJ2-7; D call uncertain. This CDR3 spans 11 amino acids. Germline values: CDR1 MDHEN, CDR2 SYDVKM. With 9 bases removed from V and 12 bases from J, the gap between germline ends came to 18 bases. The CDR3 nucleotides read TGTGCCAGTTCGTCTACGCCCAAGGTGTACTTC. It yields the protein CASSSTPKVYF. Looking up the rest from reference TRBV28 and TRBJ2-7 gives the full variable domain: DVKVTQSSRYLVKRTGEKVFLECVQDMDHENMFWYRQDPGLGLRLIYFSYDVKMKEKGDIPEGYSVSREKKERFSLILESASTNQTSMYLCASSSTPKVYFGPGTRLTVT.

The CDR3 bases are TGTGCCAGCCTTCAGTTCTTCATGAACACTGAAGCTTTCTTT. This encodes CASLQFFMNTEAFF. The rearrangement uses TRBV6-6 and TRBJ1-1; D unclear. The CDR3 sequence is 14 residues long. Germline V gene sequence: CDR1 MNHNY, CDR2 SVGAGI (reference sequence). Between the trimmed V and J ends, which lost 8 bases and 0 bases, there was a span of 13 bases.

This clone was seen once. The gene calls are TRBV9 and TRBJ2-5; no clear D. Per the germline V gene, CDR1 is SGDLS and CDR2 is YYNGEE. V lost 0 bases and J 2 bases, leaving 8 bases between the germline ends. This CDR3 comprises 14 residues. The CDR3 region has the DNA TGTGCCAGCAGCGTAGAGGGCATTCAAGAGACCCAGTACTTC. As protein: CASSVEGIQETQYF.

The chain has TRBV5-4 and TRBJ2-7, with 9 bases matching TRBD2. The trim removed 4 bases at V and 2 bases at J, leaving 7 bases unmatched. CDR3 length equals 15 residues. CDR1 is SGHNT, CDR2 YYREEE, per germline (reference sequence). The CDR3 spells CASSISGGPTYEQYF. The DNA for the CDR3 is TGTGCCAGCAGCATTAGCGGGGGTCCTACCTACGAGCAGTACTTC.